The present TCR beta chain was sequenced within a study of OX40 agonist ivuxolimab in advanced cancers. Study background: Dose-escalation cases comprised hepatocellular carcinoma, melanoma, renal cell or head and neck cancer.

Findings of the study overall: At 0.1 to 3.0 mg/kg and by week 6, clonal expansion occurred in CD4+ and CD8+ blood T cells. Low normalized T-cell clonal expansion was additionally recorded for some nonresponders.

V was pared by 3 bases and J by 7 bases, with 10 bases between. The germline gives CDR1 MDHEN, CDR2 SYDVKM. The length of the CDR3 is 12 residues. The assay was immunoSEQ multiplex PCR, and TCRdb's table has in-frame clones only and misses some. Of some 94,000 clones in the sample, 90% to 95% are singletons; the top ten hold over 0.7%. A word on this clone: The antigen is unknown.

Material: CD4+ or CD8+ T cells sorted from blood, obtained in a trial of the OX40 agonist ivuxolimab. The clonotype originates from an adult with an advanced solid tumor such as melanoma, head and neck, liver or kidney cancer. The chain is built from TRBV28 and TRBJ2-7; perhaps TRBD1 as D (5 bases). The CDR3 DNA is TGTGCCAGCAGTTTGACAGTATCGGAGCAGTACTTC. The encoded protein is CASSLTVSEQYF.